Sequencing of this T cell receptor beta chain was carried out in a study of blood T cell repertoires in COVID-19. Study-level background: Sources were T cells, B-cell-depleted T cells, or PBMCs; the material itself was cDNA or gDNA.

Germline assignment: CDR1 MNHEY and CDR2 SMNVEV (reference sequence). V shed 0 bases and J shed 4 bases, with 15 bases lying between them. The CDR3 contains 16 residues. Membership in each cohort depended on participant-reported clinical history. Under the authors' procedure: For nucleated cells, counts were estimated from reference gene primer amplification. This table comes from immunoSEQ multiplex PCR, and its TCRdb copy is limited to in-frame clones, with some not included. That table supplies the V and J calls and clone size; D and trimming were determined from the DNA. The repertoire holds approximately 81,000 clones, with 80% to 90% as singletons.

Sequencing input: PBMCs or T cells enriched from blood (not recorded which). V gene TRBV27 combines with J gene TRBJ1-1; possibly TRBD1 for D (6 bases). The sequence was collected from a woman in her forties or fifties with acute COVID-19. The CDR3 protein is CASSLSRGILGTEAFF. CDR3 nucleotide sequence: TGTGCCAGCAGTTTATCGAGGGGGATCCTGGGCACTGAAGCTTTCTTT.